Listed here are 3 T cell receptor beta chains from one sample, sequenced in a study of blood T cell repertoires in COVID-19. Some clones are missing from TCRdb's copy, which holds only in-frame ones; the method was immunoSEQ multiplex PCR. The sample contains some 95,000 clones, around 80% of which appear only once. The sample was peripheral blood. Receptors were obtained from a man between 50 and 59 years old who had recovered from COVID-19.

The DNA of the CDR3 is TGTGCCAGTAGTATTCGCGGGAACTACAATGAGCAGTTCTTC. Protein sequence: CASSIRGNYNEQFF. V usage is TRBV19 and J usage is TRBJ2-1; a possible D gene is TRBD2 (6 bases). V was pared by 3 bases and J by 3 bases, with 9 bases between. In germline, CDR1 is LNHDA, CDR2 SQIVND (reference sequence). CDR3 length: 14 amino acids. Full variable domain (remainder filled in from reference TRBV19 and TRBJ2-1): DGGITQSPKYLFRKEGQNVTLSCEQNLNHDAMYWYRQDPGQGLRLIYYSQIVNDFQKGDIAEGYSVSREKKESFPLTVTSAQKNPTAFYLCASSIRGNYNEQFFGPGTRLTVL.

Only one count was recorded for this clone. For the CDR3, the DNA is TGTGCCAGCAGCCCCTCCCCGGGGAGCACAGATACGCAGTATTTT. Amino acid sequence: CASSPSPGSTDTQYF. This chain uses TRBV9 with TRBJ2-3, with a possible D match to TRBD2 (5 bases). The germline CDR1 and CDR2 sequences are SGDLS and YYNGEE. The V gene lost 4 bases and the J gene lost 0 bases, with 12 bases spanning the gap. CDR3 length equals 15 residues.

The chain recombines TRBV19 with TRBJ1-3; TRBD1 matches at 8 bases. Germline CDR1 LNHDA, CDR2 SQIVND (reference sequence). CDR3 length equals 15 residues. J was trimmed by 0 bases and V by 5 bases; bases with no gene match: 3. The DNA of the CDR3 is TGTGCCAGTAGTGGACAGGGTGTCTCTGGAAACACCATATATTTT. It encodes CASSGQGVSGNTIYF.